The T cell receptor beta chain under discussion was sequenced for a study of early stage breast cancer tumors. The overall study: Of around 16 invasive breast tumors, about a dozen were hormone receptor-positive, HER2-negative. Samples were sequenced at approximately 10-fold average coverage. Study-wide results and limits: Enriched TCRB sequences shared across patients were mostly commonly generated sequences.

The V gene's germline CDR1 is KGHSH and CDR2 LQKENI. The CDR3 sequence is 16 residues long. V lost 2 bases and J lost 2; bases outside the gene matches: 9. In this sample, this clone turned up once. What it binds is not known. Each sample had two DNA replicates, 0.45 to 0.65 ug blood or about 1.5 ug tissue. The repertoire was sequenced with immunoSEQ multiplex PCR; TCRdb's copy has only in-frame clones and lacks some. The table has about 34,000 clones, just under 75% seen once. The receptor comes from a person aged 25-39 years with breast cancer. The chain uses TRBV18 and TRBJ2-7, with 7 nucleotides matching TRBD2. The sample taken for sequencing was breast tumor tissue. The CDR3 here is CASSPSFGEGAYEQYF. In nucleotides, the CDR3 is TGTGCCAGCTCACCATCCTTCGGGGAGGGAGCCTACGAGCAGTACTTC.